This T cell receptor (beta chain) emerged from a study of blood T cells in healthy people across ages. V lost 8 bases and J lost 4; bases outside the gene matches: 17. Germline CDR1 is MGHRA and CDR2 is YSYEKL. The CDR3 consists of 18 residues. The use of a sample-barcoded 5' primer and a J-beta primer mix characterized a second PCR of roughly 7 to 11 cycles. Every cDNA was tagged by a template-switch adaptor with 12 random nucleotides. Sequencing of every sample gave 2.5 million or more CDR3-containing paired-end reads. TCRdb recomputed calls from the 5' RACE reads with MiXCR, one row per CDR3 protein. The repertoire consists of 250,000 to 300,000 distinct CDR3 sequences, with less than 30% occurring once and the leading ten covering 25% to 30%. Overall study findings and caveats: Roughly linear declines in TCR beta diversity per million T cells occurred with age.

To note about this clonotype: What it binds is not known.

Source material: blood. The chain employs TRBV4-1 and TRBJ2-5; 12 nucleotides agree with TRBD2. The clonotype comes from a woman aged 70-85 years in good health. CDR3 region: CASARGDHSSGRVETQYF. CDR3 nucleotide sequence: TGCGCCAGCGCACGGGGGGACCACTCTAGCGGGAGGGTAGAGACCCAGTACTTC.